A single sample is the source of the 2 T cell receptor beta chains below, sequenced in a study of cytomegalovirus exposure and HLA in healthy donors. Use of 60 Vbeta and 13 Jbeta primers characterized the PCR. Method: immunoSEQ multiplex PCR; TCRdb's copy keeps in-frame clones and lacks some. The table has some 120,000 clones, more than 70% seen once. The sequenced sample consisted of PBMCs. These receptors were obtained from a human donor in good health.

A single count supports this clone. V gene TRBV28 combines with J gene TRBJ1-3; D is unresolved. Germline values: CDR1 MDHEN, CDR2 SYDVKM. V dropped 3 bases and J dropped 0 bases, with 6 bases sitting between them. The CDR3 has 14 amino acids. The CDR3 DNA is TGTGCCAGCAGTTTTAGAGGCTCTGGAAACACCATATATTTT. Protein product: CASSFRGSGNTIYF.

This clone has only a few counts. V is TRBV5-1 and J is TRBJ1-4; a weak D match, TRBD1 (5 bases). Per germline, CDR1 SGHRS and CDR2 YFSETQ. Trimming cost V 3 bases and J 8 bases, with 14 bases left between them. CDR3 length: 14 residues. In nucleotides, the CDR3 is TGCGCCAGCAGCTCGGGAGGGGCTATGGAAAAACTGTTTTTT. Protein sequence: CASSSGGAMEKLFF.